This T cell receptor beta chain comes out of a study of T-cell reconstitution after alpha-beta-depleted transplantation in children. Unique molecular identifiers featured in how the TCRbeta library was prepared. MiXCR was run by TCRdb on the PCR reads, yielding one entry per CDR3 protein. The sample holds tens of thousands of distinct CDR3 sequences, 5.5% to 7.5% seen once. Notes on the study in general: T-cell numbers and diversity one year post-transplant derived largely from freshly generated T cells. Approximately two months post-transplant, alpha-beta T cells reportedly originated from several hundred expanded graft clones.

CDR1 is DFQATT and CDR2 is SNEGSKA in the germline V gene (reference sequence). The junction had 5 bases not matched to a gene; V was cut back by 0 bases and J by 4 bases. The CDR3 is made up of 15 amino acids. Judged by abundance, this clonotype is hyperexpanded (1% or more). Its antigen is not identified. Sequencing was performed on PBMCs, mostly from graft donor cells, taken 60 days after TCRalphabeta/CD19-depleted stem cell transplant. V and J are TRBV20-1 and TRBJ2-3; TRBD1 matches at 9 bases. This sequence was found in a female patient between 2 and 10 years old who had a stem cell transplant for aplastic anemia, so the T cells may come from the graft donor. CDR3 DNA: TGCAGTGCTAGAGATCCGACAGGGGGGGCAGATACGCAGTATTTT. Its protein is CSARDPTGGADTQYF.